A selection of T cell receptor beta chains follows, all from one sample in a study of cytomegalovirus exposure and HLA in healthy donors. Libraries were prepared by immunoSEQ multiplex PCR; TCRdb keeps only in-frame clonotypes and omits some of them. The table lists about 200,000 clones. The sequenced sample consisted of PBMCs. These receptors came from a boy younger than 18 in good health and CMV-seronegative. CDR3s include the opening cysteine and the closing phenylalanine or tryptophan. The order of the fields is V gene, J gene, D gene, CDR3 protein, CDR3 DNA. The D gene is left open where the match is weak.

v_gene: TRBV7-9
j_gene: TRBJ1-2
d_gene: .
CDR3aa: CASSPEGTRRGGYTF
CDR3nt: TGTGCCAGCAGCCCCGAGGGCACCCGACGAGGTGGCTACACCTTC

v_gene: TRBV7-6
j_gene: TRBJ1-2
d_gene: .
CDR3aa: CASSLGGWGDSYGYTF
CDR3nt: TGTGCCAGCAGCTTAGGGGGATGGGGGGACTCCTATGGCTACACCTTC

v_gene: TRBV19
j_gene: TRBJ2-2
d_gene: TRBD1
CDR3aa: CAGRTGPGELFF
CDR3nt: TGTGCCGGGCGGACAGGGCCCGGGGAGCTGTTTTTT

v_gene: TRBV28
j_gene: TRBJ2-5
d_gene: .
CDR3aa: CASRPTGPTDGTQYF
CDR3nt: TGTGCCAGCCGCCCCACTGGGCCAACAGATGGGACCCAGTACTTC

v_gene: TRBV18
j_gene: TRBJ1-6
d_gene: TRBD1
CDR3aa: CASADGQGDSSPLHF
CDR3nt: TGTGCCAGCGCCGATGGACAGGGGGATTCTTCACCCCTCCACTTT

v_gene: TRBV6-5
j_gene: TRBJ2-7
d_gene: TRBD1
CDR3aa: CASSLRGQGSYEQYF
CDR3nt: TGTGCCAGCAGTTTAAGGGGACAGGGGTCCTACGAGCAGTACTTC

v_gene: TRBV18
j_gene: TRBJ2-3
d_gene: .
CDR3aa: CASSPRQGTDTQYF
CDR3nt: TGTGCCAGCTCACCCCGACAGGGCACAGATACGCAGTATTTT

v_gene: TRBV2
j_gene: TRBJ2-5
d_gene: TRBD1
CDR3aa: CASSEEGTGQETQYF
CDR3nt: TGTGCCAGCAGTGAGGAGGGGACAGGTCAAGAGACCCAGTACTTC

v_gene: TRBV6-4
j_gene: TRBJ1-2
d_gene: .
CDR3aa: CASSVSPGRAAGYTF
CDR3nt: TGTGCCAGCAGTGTCTCCCCTGGCAGGGCTGCTGGCTACACCTTC

v_gene: TRBV4-1
j_gene: TRBJ1-2
d_gene: TRBD1
CDR3aa: CASSQPGQGPGYTF
CDR3nt: TGCGCCAGCAGCCAGCCGGGACAGGGTCCTGGCTACACCTTC

v_gene: TRBV5-5
j_gene: TRBJ1-2
d_gene: .
CDR3aa: CASSWDLGVVVGYTF
CDR3nt: TGTGCCAGCAGCTGGGACTTGGGGGTTGTTGTTGGCTACACCTTC

v_gene: TRBV30
j_gene: TRBJ1-4
d_gene: .
CDR3aa: CAWSWSREKLFF
CDR3nt: TGTGCCTGGAGTTGGAGCCGTGAAAAACTGTTTTTT

v_gene: TRBV2
j_gene: TRBJ1-1
d_gene: TRBD1
CDR3aa: CASSSLGQGGTEAFF
CDR3nt: TGTGCCAGCAGTTCCCTAGGGCAGGGGGGCACTGAAGCTTTCTTT

v_gene: TRBV6-5
j_gene: TRBJ2-7
d_gene: TRBD1
CDR3aa: CASSPGTGFYEQYF
CDR3nt: TGTGCCAGCAGTCCCGGGACAGGATTCTACGAGCAGTACTTC

v_gene: TRBV5-6
j_gene: TRBJ1-1
d_gene: .
CDR3aa: CASSVKRAHMNTEAFF
CDR3nt: TGTGCCAGCAGCGTCAAGAGGGCTCACATGAACACTGAAGCTTTCTTT

v_gene: TRBV7-9
j_gene: TRBJ1-4
d_gene: TRBD1
CDR3aa: CAISTGINEKLFF
CDR3nt: TGTGCCATCTCGACAGGGATAAATGAAAAACTGTTTTTT

v_gene: TRBV7-2
j_gene: TRBJ1-1
d_gene: .
CDR3aa: CASSLGGLNTEAFF
CDR3nt: TGTGCCAGCAGCTTAGGAGGGTTGAACACTGAAGCTTTCTTT

v_gene: TRBV29-1
j_gene: TRBJ1-1
d_gene: .
CDR3aa: CSVDGGGKAFF
CDR3nt: TGCAGCGTTGATGGTGGGGGGAAAGCTTTCTTT

v_gene: TRBV6-5
j_gene: TRBJ1-4
d_gene: TRBD1
CDR3aa: CASSRTGGKGEKLFF
CDR3nt: TGTGCCAGCAGTAGAACAGGGGGCAAGGGTGAAAAACTGTTTTTT

v_gene: TRBV5-1
j_gene: TRBJ2-7
d_gene: .
CDR3aa: CASSLVYGSYEQYF
CDR3nt: TGCGCCAGCAGCTTGGTATACGGGTCCTACGAGCAGTACTTC

v_gene: TRBV6-4
j_gene: TRBJ2-1
d_gene: TRBD1
CDR3aa: CASSDAGTGYNEQFF
CDR3nt: TGTGCCAGCAGTGATGCCGGGACAGGGTACAATGAGCAGTTCTTC

v_gene: TRBV6-5
j_gene: TRBJ2-7
d_gene: .
CDR3aa: CASRRVSLPYEQYF
CDR3nt: TGTGCCAGCAGGAGGGTGTCTCTCCCCTACGAGCAGTACTTC

v_gene: TRBV27
j_gene: TRBJ2-7
d_gene: TRBD2
CDR3aa: CASSFFPSGRSSGGAFIYEQYF
CDR3nt: TGTGCCAGCAGTTTCTTCCCTTCTGGAAGGAGTAGCGGGGGGGCATTTATCTACGAGCAGTACTTC

v_gene: TRBV2
j_gene: TRBJ1-2
d_gene: .
CDR3aa: CASSGRLETYGYTF
CDR3nt: TGTGCCAGCAGTGGGAGACTCGAGACCTATGGCTACACCTTC

v_gene: TRBV4-1
j_gene: TRBJ1-5
d_gene: .
CDR3aa: CASSQGGVDQPQHF
CDR3nt: TGCGCCAGCAGCCAAGGGGGCGTGGATCAGCCCCAGCATTTT

v_gene: TRBV7-9
j_gene: TRBJ2-1
d_gene: TRBD1
CDR3aa: CASSLNQGQGFFVWFF
CDR3nt: TGTGCCAGCAGCTTAAACCAGGGACAGGGTTTTTTCGTGTGGTTCTTC

v_gene: TRBV4-1
j_gene: TRBJ2-7
d_gene: .
CDR3aa: CASSQDLLESSYEQYF
CDR3nt: TGCGCCAGCAGCCAAGATCTTTTGGAGAGTTCCTACGAGCAGTACTTC

v_gene: TRBV4-3
j_gene: TRBJ1-1
d_gene: .
CDR3aa: CASSPGAADTEAFF
CDR3nt: TGCGCCAGCAGCCCAGGGGCTGCCGACACTGAAGCTTTCTTT